This T cell receptor beta chain was found in a study of T cell changes during pregnancy in multiple sclerosis (dated by TCRdb to between 2018 and 2021). Turning to the overall study: Changes in the T cell repertoire over the course of pregnancy were examined in this study in women with multiple sclerosis.

Relative to germline, V is 7 bases shorter and J is 5 bases shorter, with 14 bases between their ends. For CDR1 and CDR2, the germline V gene (reference sequence) lists LNHDA and SQIVND. Measured from the cysteine to the phenylalanine, the CDR3 is 14 residues long. Just CDR3 DNA is preserved here, 42 bases in frame from base 1. Libraries were made using the immunoSEQ multiplex PCR assay. TCRdb took over this immuneACCESS table, retaining in-frame rearrangements with V and J assigned. Such tables are incomplete; in checked studies, under half of the missing clones stem from an unresolved V gene, and the remainder is unexplained. This sample gives some 60,000 clones in total; 90% of them show up just once. The leading ten clones occupy around 2.2% of the sample. In the case of this clone: Its binding antigen is unknown. The record has no base qualities; no much larger clone is one base away.

The sequence was collected from a female donor in good health, enrolled as a control in a pregnancy study. The source material was peripheral blood, sampled in the first trimester of pregnancy. This chain joins TRBV19 to TRBJ2-2; no D gene is confidently identified. The DNA sequence is TGTGCCAGTACCGCGGCGGCTAGTACCGGGGAGCTGTTTTTT. This gives the protein CASTAAASTGELFF.